This is a list of T cell receptor beta chains from one sample in a study of neurological immune-mediated disorders. TCRdb fed the 5' RACE reads into MiXCR, producing one record per CDR3 protein. Here the sample spans fewer than 25,000 distinct CDR3 sequences, around 14% being singletons. Sequencing was carried out using CD4+ T cells from blood. These receptors all come from a female donor with HTLV-1-associated myelopathy (HAM/TSP). CDR3s include the opening cysteine and the closing phenylalanine or tryptophan. The D gene is left open where the match is weak. The listing skips clone size in some rows; elsewhere it reads once, few, many or a size class.

abundance	v_gene	j_gene	d_gene	CDR3nt	CDR3aa
many	TRBV12-3/TRBV12-4	TRBJ2-2	TRBD1	TGTGCCAGCAGTTCCGCAGGGGGCGCGATCGGGGAGCTGTTTTTT	CASSSAGGAIGELFF
medium-sized	TRBV5-1	TRBJ2-6	TRBD1	TGCGCCAGTACGGCCGGGACAGGGTACTACTCTGGGGCCAACGTCCTGACTTTC	CASTAGTGYYSGANVLTF
many	TRBV12-3/TRBV12-4	TRBJ2-7	NA	TGTGCCAGCAGTTTTGCCGGGGGCGCGGGGGAGCAGTACTTC	CASSFAGGAGEQYF
many	TRBV4-2	TRBJ2-2	NA	TGTGCCAGCAGCCCTGGACAAGGCCCTAACACCGGGGAGCTGTTTTTT	CASSPGQGPNTGELFF
many	TRBV7-7	TRBJ2-5	TRBD1	TGTGCTAGCAGCGCAGGGACAGGCCCCCAAGAGACCCAGTACTTC	CASSAGTGPQETQYF
NA	TRBV5-1	TRBJ2-3	NA	TGCGCCAGCAGCCAGGGGCCACAGGGTAGCACAGATACGCAGTATTTT	CASSQGPQGSTDTQYF
many	TRBV7-2	TRBJ2-7	TRBD1	TGTGCCAGCAGCTTAGCTACAGGGGGTCGCGAGCAGTACTTC	CASSLATGGREQYF
many	TRBV7-2	TRBJ2-1	NA	TGTGCCAGCAGCTTAGCGGTATGGGGGGCGAGTAAACAGTTCTTC	CASSLAVWGASKQFF
many	TRBV20-1	TRBJ2-7	TRBD2	TGCAGTGCTAAGGCTGCGGTAGCGGGACGTCTCTACGAGCAGTACTTC	CSAKAAVAGRLYEQYF
many	TRBV6-5	TRBJ2-7	TRBD2	TGTGCCAGCAGTTACGGGGGACTAGGGACCTACGAGCAGTACTTC	CASSYGGLGTYEQYF
many	TRBV20-1	TRBJ2-1	TRBD1	TGCAGTGCTGGACAGGGGAGGAATGAGCAGTTCTTC	CSAGQGRNEQFF
many	TRBV12-5	TRBJ2-3	NA	TGTGCTAGTGGAACAGGGCCAGATACGCAGTATTTT	CASGTGPDTQYF
many	TRBV7-2	TRBJ2-3	TRBD2	TGTGCCAGCACTAGCGGGGGGGCTCTGGCAGATACGCAGTATTTT	CASTSGGALADTQYF
many	TRBV7-2	TRBJ2-2	TRBD1	TGTGCCAGCAGCTTATCCGCAGGGGGCACCGGGGAGCTGTTTTTT	CASSLSAGGTGELFF
many	TRBV6-5	TRBJ2-5	NA	TGTGCCAGCAGTTACCCGGGAAGGGGAGAGACCCAGTACTTC	CASSYPGRGETQYF
many	TRBV20-1	TRBJ2-3	TRBD2	TGCAGTGCTAAGCGGGAGGTGGAAGATACGCAGTATTTT	CSAKREVEDTQYF
many	TRBV25-1	TRBJ2-7	NA	TGTGCCAGCAGTACTGCCCCTTCCTCCTACGAGCAGTACTTC	CASSTAPSSYEQYF
NA	TRBV2	TRBJ2-3	TRBD2	TGTGCCATCATTGAAGACGCGGGAGGGCCGGGGGATACGCAGTATTTT	CAIIEDAGGPGDTQYF
many	TRBV20-1	TRBJ2-3	NA	TGCAGTGCTACAGCAGGGAGTAGGGCAGATACGCAGTATTTT	CSATAGSRADTQYF
many	TRBV20-1	TRBJ2-3	TRBD2	TGCAGTGCTCGGAGGCTAGCGGGAGGGACCACAGATACGCAGTATTTT	CSARRLAGGTTDTQYF
many	TRBV7-2	TRBJ2-1	NA	TGTGCCAGCAGCCTTCGGTCTTGGCGGGACCACTACAATGAGCAGTTCTTC	CASSLRSWRDHYNEQFF
NA	TRBV12-3/TRBV12-4	TRBJ1-1	NA	TGTGCCAACAGTTTGGGACATATCACTGAAGCTTTCTTT	CANSLGHITEAFF
NA	TRBV30	TRBJ1-1	NA	TGTGCCTGTACCCCGTGGACAGAAGCTTTCTTT	CACTPWTEAFF
NA	TRBV28	TRBJ1-6	NA	TGTGCTAGCAGTTTTTCCCGAGGGGATGGGAATTCACCCCTCCTCTTT	CASSFSRGDGNSPLLF
many	TRBV5-8	TRBJ2-4	NA	TGTGCCAGCAGGGTCCAGAAAGTAGCCAAAAACATTCAGTACTTC	CASRVQKVAKNIQYF
many	TRBV7-2	TRBJ2-2	NA	TGTGCCAGCAGCTTAGCGCTGGGGCAAGGCGGGGAGCTGTTTTTT	CASSLALGQGGELFF